This T cell receptor (beta chain) comes out of a study of control samples from healthy donors and cancer patients (TCRdb year 2020). A note on this clone: Its antigen is currently not known. One base away there is no much larger clone; base qualities are not given.

Libraries were constructed by the immunoSEQ multiplex PCR assay. TCRdb obtained this table from immuneACCESS and retained in-frame rearrangements with V and J assigned. These tables miss some clones; where compared with another copy, unresolved V genes account for less than half of the shortfall, and the remainder is unexplained. This sample comprises about 150,000 clones, more than 85% of them detected only once. 5.8% of the sample is in the top ten clones. Cut back by 5 bases and 0 bases, the V and J ends lie 16 bases apart. The CDR3 holds 16 amino acids from the cysteine to the phenylalanine. The entry retains the CDR3 DNA only, 48 bases that are in frame from base 1. The germline V gene yields KGHSH for CDR1 and LQKENI for CDR2.

The sequence was collected from a man aged 18 to 30 in good health. The receptor chain draws on TRBV18 and TRBJ1-1; the D gene is perhaps TRBD1, on 6 matching bases. What was sequenced was blood. The nucleotides read TGTGCCAGCTCAACCTCGGACAGACCGATGAACACTGAAGCTTTCTTT. It translates as CASSTSDRPMNTEAFF.